The next 19 T cell receptor beta chains were all read from a single sample in a study of cytomegalovirus exposure and HLA in healthy donors. PCR employed 60 Vbeta and 13 Jbeta primers. The table came from immunoSEQ multiplex PCR; TCRdb's copy has only in-frame clones and leaves some out. The table has under 130,000 clones, nearly 15% seen once; the top ten hold roughly 0.89%. What was sequenced was PBMCs. These receptors were collected from a female donor in good health and CMV-seronegative.

This sequence joins TRBV4-1 and TRBJ2-2; TRBD1 aligns across 7 bases. The CDR3 spans 14 residues. J gave up 6 bases and V 7 bases, and 8 bases lay outside the gene matches. Germline V gene lookup returns CDR1 MGHRA and CDR2 YSYEKL. In DNA, the CDR3 is TGCGCCAGCAACAGGGGAGTAGTGGCCGGGGAGCTGTTTTTT. Its translation: CASNRGVVAGELFF.

This clone was seen only a few times. The chain is built from TRBV4-3 and TRBJ2-3, with 10 positions matching TRBD2. The CDR3 is 16 residues long. Germline V CDR1 and CDR2: LGHNA, YSLEER. Trimming took 4 bases from V and 2 from J; bases not matched to a gene: 6. The CDR3 nucleotides read TGCGCCAGCAGCCGTAGCGGGGGGCATTCCACAGATACGCAGTATTTT. Translated: CASSRSGGHSTDTQYF.

The CDR3 loop is CASSLDPAGTYEQYF. The CDR3 region has the DNA TGTGCCAGCAGCTTAGATCCGGCAGGAACCTACGAGCAGTACTTC. V usage is TRBV11-2 and J usage is TRBJ2-7; D remains ambiguous. Germline lookup yields CDR1 SGHAT and CDR2 FQNNGV. V was trimmed by 0 bases and J by 2 bases, leaving 11 bases between them. CDR3 length: 15 residues.

This clone was seen a few times. This rearrangement joins TRBV6-5 to TRBJ2-2; D is perhaps TRBD2 (6 bases). The CDR3 has 15 residues. Trimming left V 2 bases short and J 1 base short, with 8 bases between. Germline V gene data show CDR1 as MNHEY and CDR2 as SVGAGI. The CDR3 is CASSYNGGNTGELFF. CDR3 DNA sequence: TGTGCCAGCAGTTACAACGGGGGGAACACCGGGGAGCTGTTTTTT.

The chain carries TRBV28 and TRBJ2-7; 8 bases align to TRBD2. The CDR3 sequence is 17 residues long. Losses at the gene ends were 5 bases for V and 3 bases for J; bases not matched to a gene: 15. The germline V gene has CDR1 MDHEN and CDR2 SYDVKM. CDR3 sequence reads: CASSPNKAGAFNYEQYF. DNA for the CDR3: TGTGCCAGCAGTCCTAACAAAGCGGGAGCCTTTAACTACGAGCAGTACTTC. The complete variable domain, with remaining parts taken from reference TRBV28 and TRBJ2-7, reads DVKVTQSSRYLVKRTGEKVFLECVQDMDHENMFWYRQDPGLGLRLIYFSYDVKMKEKGDIPEGYSVSREKKERFSLILESASTNQTSMYLCASSPNKAGAFNYEQYFGPGTRLTVT.

This clone was seen a handful of times. The chain recombines TRBV6-5 with TRBJ1-1; 7 nucleotides align to TRBD1. V lost 6 bases, J lost 8 bases, and 12 bases stayed unmatched. CDR3 length: 14 amino acids. Germline lookup yields CDR1 MNHEY and CDR2 SVGAGI. The CDR3 DNA follows: TGTGCCAGCAGCAAAGTGACAGGGATGGGAGAAGCTTTCTTT. Translated: CASSKVTGMGEAFF.

The CDR3 spells CASSVQGALGNSPLHF. Written as DNA, the CDR3 is TGCGCCAGCAGCGTACAGGGGGCCCTCGGGAATTCACCCCTCCACTTT. This chain connects TRBV5-1 to TRBJ1-6; TRBD1 aligns across 9 bases. The germline V gene has CDR1 SGHRS and CDR2 YFSETQ. The CDR3 totals 16 residues. Trimming at V came to 4 bases and at J to 7 bases, leaving 9 bases not matched to a gene. The full variable domain, rest sourced from reference TRBV5-1 and TRBJ1-6, is KAGVTQTPRYLIKTRGQQVTLSCSPISGHRSVSWYQQTPGQGLQFLFEYFSETQRNKGNFPGRFSGRQFSNSRSEMNVSTLELGDSALYLCASSVQGALGNSPLHFGNGTRLTVT.

The chain employs TRBV7-9 and TRBJ2-3; D is possibly TRBD1 (6 bases). Trimming took 2 bases from V and 3 from J, leaving 15 bases between them. There are 16 residues in the CDR3. CDR1 and CDR2 (germline): SEHNR, FQNEAQ (reference sequence). The CDR3 DNA is TGTGCCAGCAGCTTAACTACAGGGTCTAGAACAGATACGCAGTATTTT. It encodes CASSLTTGSRTDTQYF.

This clone was seen a handful of times. The V gene is TRBV6-5, the J gene TRBJ1-1; 7 bases map to TRBD1. Trimming at V came to 0 bases and at J to 2 bases, leaving 6 bases not matched to a gene. The length of the CDR3 is 16 residues. Germline V CDR1 and CDR2: MNHEY, SVGAGI. CDR3 residues: CASSYSIRTGNTEAFF. The CDR3, as DNA: TGTGCCAGCAGTTACTCGATAAGGACAGGTAACACTGAAGCTTTCTTT.

This clone was counted a few times. This chain joins TRBV5-4 and TRBJ1-5; D possibly corresponds to TRBD1 (5 bases). The V end lost 2 bases, the J end lost 3 bases, and 12 bases lay between the germline ends. The CDR3 extends over 15 amino acids. Germline CDR1 SGHNT, CDR2 YYREEE (reference sequence). As DNA, the CDR3 is TGTGCCAGCAGCTTCGGAGGGGCACTCAATCAGCCCCAGCATTTT. Amino acids: CASSFGGALNQPQHF. Variable domain in full (rest from reference TRBV5-4 and TRBJ1-5): ETGVTQSPTHLIKTRGQQVTLRCSSQSGHNTVSWYQQALGQGPQFIFQYYREEENGRGNFPPRFSGLQFPNYSSELNVNALELDDSALYLCASSFGGALNQPQHFGDGTRLSIL.

This clone occurred a few times. V and J are TRBV6-5 and TRBJ1-2; TRBD1 aligns across 8 bases. V shed 6 bases and J 5 bases; nucleotides not matched to a gene: 8. Germline V gene lookup returns CDR1 MNHEY and CDR2 SVGAGI. This CDR3 contains 14 residues. Here the CDR3 DNA reads TGTGCCAGCAGATATGCCGGACAGGGTTATGGCTACACCTTC. Translating it yields CASRYAGQGYGYTF.

V usage is TRBV13 and J usage is TRBJ1-2; perhaps TRBD1 as D (6 bases). The CDR3 consists of 12 residues. V lost 4 bases, J lost 7 bases, and 10 bases lay in between. CDR1 is PRHDT and CDR2 is FYEKMQ in the germline V gene (reference sequence). CDR3 in amino acids: CASSSRGSGYTF. As DNA, the CDR3 is TGTGCCAGCAGCTCCAGGGGTTCTGGCTACACCTTC.

The chain employs TRBV13 and TRBJ2-7; 9 bases fit TRBD2. The CDR3 totals 15 residues. Germline values: CDR1 PRHDT, CDR2 FYEKMQ (reference sequence). The V gene end was trimmed by 5 bases and the J gene end by 0 bases; junction bases not matched to a gene: 5. The CDR3 DNA is TGTGCCAGCAGCCACGGACTAGCGCTCTCCTACGAGCAGTACTTC. Translation: CASSHGLALSYEQYF. Full variable domain (missing parts from reference TRBV13 and TRBJ2-7): AAGVIQSPRHLIKEKRETATLKCYPIPRHDTVYWYQQGPGQDPQFLISFYEKMQSDKGSIPDRFSAQQFSDYHSELNMSSLELGDSALYFCASSHGLALSYEQYFGPGTRLTVT.

The chain's CDR3 is CASSSSPGGTEAFF. CDR3 sequence (DNA): TGTGCCAGCAGTTCCTCGCCAGGTGGGACTGAAGCTTTCTTT. The chain uses TRBV6-5 and TRBJ1-1; D is uncertain. Germline assignment: CDR1 MNHEY and CDR2 SVGAGI. The V end was cut by 4 bases, the J end by 5 bases, with 14 bases between. The CDR3 has 14 residues.

CDR3 sequence: CATARRNEQYF. The CDR3 nucleotides read TGTGCCACCGCGCGGCGGAACGAGCAGTACTTC. This chain uses TRBV19 with TRBJ2-7; D ambiguous. This CDR3 is 11 amino acids long. The germline V gene encodes CDR1 LNHDA and CDR2 SQIVND (reference sequence). Trimming shortened V by 10 bases and J by 5 bases, and 12 bases separated the two germline ends.

The chain links TRBV5-6 to TRBJ2-7, with 7 bases aligning to TRBD1. The ends lost 0 bases at V and 4 bases at J; junction bases unmatched: 13. This CDR3 is 17 amino acids long. CDR1 and CDR2 (germline): SGHDT, YYEEEE. The CDR3 spells CASSLAFGQAECYEQYF. CDR3 DNA sequence: TGTGCCAGCAGCTTGGCTTTTGGACAGGCAGAATGTTACGAGCAGTACTTC.

The chain recombines TRBV6-5 with TRBJ1-5; possibly TRBD1 for D (5 bases). This CDR3 has 13 residues. Trimming cost V 6 bases and J 5 bases, with 11 bases left between them. Germline CDR1 is MNHEY and CDR2 is SVGAGI. CDR3 protein: CASSPFRDQPQHF. The DNA of the CDR3 is TGTGCCAGCAGCCCCTTCAGGGATCAGCCCCAGCATTTT.

The chain recombines TRBV19 with TRBJ1-1; perhaps TRBD1 as D (6 bases). There are 14 residues in the CDR3. Germline V gives CDR1 LNHDA, CDR2 SQIVND (reference sequence). The V and J ends lost 5 bases and 1 base respectively, with 11 bases between them. The CDR3 is CASSPDRRNTEAFF. DNA of the CDR3: TGTGCCAGTAGTCCTGACAGGAGGAACACTGAAGCTTTCTTT.

The rearrangement joins TRBV6-5 to TRBJ1-5; D may be TRBD1 (6 bases). There are 13 residues in the CDR3. V lost 6 bases, J lost 3 bases, and 9 bases lay in between. Germline V gives CDR1 MNHEY, CDR2 SVGAGI. For the CDR3, the DNA is TGTGCCAGCAGACAGGGTCCCAATCAGCCCCAGCATTTT. It yields the protein CASRQGPNQPQHF.